Listed below are T cell receptor beta chains from one sample, sequenced in a study of blood T cell repertoires in COVID-19. Profiled with immunoSEQ multiplex PCR; TCRdb holds only in-frame clones, not every one. The sample carries about 93,000 clones, about nine tenths recorded once. Sequencing used peripheral blood. The receptor source for this set is a human donor with active COVID-19. The donor label of this sample is uncertain. Both conserved end residues are part of each CDR3. D genes are given only for firm matches. Clone sizes are given selectively: once, few, many, or a class where the clone is expanded.

D gene: .; V gene: TRBV14; J gene: TRBJ1-6; clone size: few; CDR3 protein: CASSQGLLNSPLHF; CDR3 DNA: TGTGCCAGCAGCCAAGGACTTTTAAATTCACCCCTCCACTTT
D gene: .; V gene: TRBV11-2; J gene: TRBJ1-2; clone size: .; CDR3 protein: CASSPQGALSYTF; CDR3 DNA: TGTGCCAGCAGCCCACAGGGTGCTTTAAGCTACACCTTC
D gene: TRBD1; V gene: TRBV18; J gene: TRBJ2-7; clone size: few; CDR3 protein: CASSSRDSSYEQYF; CDR3 DNA: TGTGCCAGCTCATCGAGGGACAGTTCCTACGAGCAGTACTTC
D gene: .; V gene: TRBV2; J gene: TRBJ2-5; clone size: .; CDR3 protein: CASSGLSGGGETQYF; CDR3 DNA: TGTGCCAGCAGTGGGCTCTCGGGGGGCGGTGAGACCCAGTACTTC
D gene: .; V gene: TRBV19; J gene: TRBJ2-2; clone size: .; CDR3 protein: CASSIAANTGELFF; CDR3 DNA: TGTGCCAGTAGTATAGCGGCGAACACCGGGGAGCTGTTTTTT
D gene: .; V gene: TRBV9; J gene: TRBJ1-6; clone size: .; CDR3 protein: CASSVGRDSPLHF; CDR3 DNA: TGTGCCAGCAGCGTAGGTCGGGATTCACCCCTCCACTTT
D gene: .; V gene: TRBV28; J gene: TRBJ1-1; clone size: once; CDR3 protein: CASSLYRVNTEAFF; CDR3 DNA: TGTGCCAGCAGTTTATACAGGGTGAACACTGAAGCTTTCTTT
D gene: TRBD2; V gene: TRBV4-3; J gene: TRBJ2-3; clone size: .; CDR3 protein: CASSQGTRGDLTDTQYF; CDR3 DNA: TGCGCCAGCAGCCAAGGCACGCGGGGGGACCTCACAGATACGCAGTATTTT
D gene: TRBD2; V gene: TRBV4-3; J gene: TRBJ2-5; clone size: once; CDR3 protein: CASSHSFSGGREVETQYF; CDR3 DNA: TGCGCCAGCAGCCACTCCTTTAGCGGGGGGCGAGAGGTTGAGACCCAGTACTTC
D gene: TRBD1; V gene: TRBV19; J gene: TRBJ1-1; clone size: .; CDR3 protein: CATEDTRGPVNTEAFF; CDR3 DNA: TGTGCCACCGAGGATACGAGGGGGCCCGTGAACACTGAAGCTTTCTTT
D gene: .; V gene: TRBV28; J gene: TRBJ2-6; clone size: .; CDR3 protein: CASSLATSSGANVLTF; CDR3 DNA: TGTGCCAGCAGTTTAGCCACCAGCTCTGGGGCCAACGTCCTGACTTTC
D gene: .; V gene: TRBV14; J gene: TRBJ2-5; clone size: .; CDR3 protein: CASSLDLTQETQYF; CDR3 DNA: TGTGCCAGCAGCCTCGACTTAACTCAAGAGACCCAGTACTTC
D gene: TRBD1; V gene: TRBV28; J gene: TRBJ2-3; clone size: .; CDR3 protein: CASTHYRGLSDTQYF; CDR3 DNA: TGTGCCAGTACTCATTACAGGGGGCTCTCAGATACGCAGTATTTT
D gene: .; V gene: TRBV7-2; J gene: TRBJ1-5; clone size: .; CDR3 protein: CASSITGSNQPQHF; CDR3 DNA: TGTGCCAGCAGCATCACGGGTAGCAATCAGCCCCAGCATTTT
D gene: .; V gene: TRBV7-6; J gene: TRBJ2-1; clone size: .; CDR3 protein: CASSPIGEMVTSYNEQFF; CDR3 DNA: TGTGCCAGCAGCCCAATAGGGGAAATGGTTACCTCCTACAATGAGCAGTTCTTC
D gene: TRBD2; V gene: TRBV27; J gene: TRBJ2-7; clone size: .; CDR3 protein: CASSLMTSGAREQYF; CDR3 DNA: TGTGCCAGCAGTTTAATGACTAGCGGGGCCCGGGAGCAGTACTTC
D gene: TRBD2; V gene: TRBV6-2/TRBV6-3; J gene: TRBJ2-1; clone size: .; CDR3 protein: CASSGLAGGSSEQFF; CDR3 DNA: TGTGCCAGCAGCGGACTAGCGGGGGGGTCCAGTGAGCAGTTCTTC
D gene: .; V gene: TRBV28; J gene: TRBJ1-6; clone size: .; CDR3 protein: CASSLIGGLGSPLHF; CDR3 DNA: TGTGCCAGCAGTTTAATAGGGGGTTTAGGTTCACCCCTCCACTTT
D gene: TRBD2; V gene: TRBV3-1/TRBV3-2; J gene: TRBJ2-3; clone size: .; CDR3 protein: CASSLMFLAGGSADTQYF; CDR3 DNA: TGTGCCAGCAGCCTTATGTTCTTGGCGGGGGGGAGTGCAGATACGCAGTATTTT
D gene: TRBD2; V gene: TRBV27; J gene: TRBJ2-1; clone size: .; CDR3 protein: CASSLSPGNSGGASYNEQFF; CDR3 DNA: TGTGCCAGCAGTTTATCTCCCGGCAACAGCGGGGGGGCCTCCTACAATGAGCAGTTCTTC
D gene: .; V gene: TRBV7-9; J gene: TRBJ2-3; clone size: .; CDR3 protein: CASSPSQNTDTQYF; CDR3 DNA: TGTGCCAGCAGCCCAAGTCAGAATACAGATACGCAGTATTTT
D gene: .; V gene: TRBV11-2; J gene: TRBJ1-2; clone size: .; CDR3 protein: CASSLVGTSSEYGYTF; CDR3 DNA: TGTGCCAGCAGCTTAGTTGGGACTTCGAGTGAATATGGCTACACCTTC
D gene: .; V gene: TRBV5-1; J gene: TRBJ2-5; clone size: .; CDR3 protein: CASSLRVGGGETQYF; CDR3 DNA: TGCGCCAGCAGCCTCCGGGTTGGGGGCGGGGAGACCCAGTACTTC
D gene: .; V gene: TRBV6-1; J gene: TRBJ2-7; clone size: .; CDR3 protein: CASSERNRGSYEQYF; CDR3 DNA: TGTGCCAGCAGTGAAAGAAATCGTGGTAGCTACGAGCAGTACTTC
D gene: TRBD2; V gene: TRBV4-3; J gene: TRBJ2-7; clone size: .; CDR3 protein: CASSQRVGLAGSYEQYF; CDR3 DNA: TGCGCCAGCAGCCAACGTGTTGGACTAGCGGGCTCCTACGAGCAGTACTTC
D gene: TRBD1; V gene: TRBV2; J gene: TRBJ2-2; clone size: .; CDR3 protein: CASVRQGTGELFF; CDR3 DNA: TGTGCCAGCGTTAGACAGGGCACCGGGGAGCTGTTTTTT
D gene: .; V gene: TRBV2; J gene: TRBJ2-5; clone size: .; CDR3 protein: CASKGVGRPRETQYF; CDR3 DNA: TGTGCCAGCAAGGGGGTGGGCCGGCCTCGAGAGACCCAGTACTTC
D gene: .; V gene: TRBV5-4; J gene: TRBJ2-3; clone size: .; CDR3 protein: CASSSGLPPDTQYF; CDR3 DNA: TGTGCCAGCAGTTCGGGACTCCCGCCCGATACGCAGTATTTT
D gene: .; V gene: TRBV7-2; J gene: TRBJ2-5; clone size: .; CDR3 protein: CASSLGGLDQETQYF; CDR3 DNA: TGTGCCAGCAGCTTAGGAGGGCTAGACCAAGAGACCCAGTACTTC
D gene: .; V gene: TRBV9; J gene: TRBJ1-6; clone size: once; CDR3 protein: CASSVYSTGNSPLHF; CDR3 DNA: TGTGCCAGCAGCGTTTACTCGACAGGAAATTCACCCCTCCACTTT
D gene: TRBD2; V gene: TRBV11-3; J gene: TRBJ2-1; clone size: .; CDR3 protein: CASSLGWRGGYEQFF; CDR3 DNA: TGTGCCAGCAGCTTAGGCTGGCGGGGGGGCTATGAGCAGTTCTTC
D gene: .; V gene: TRBV29-1; J gene: TRBJ2-1; clone size: .; CDR3 protein: CSVEQGGEQFF; CDR3 DNA: TGCAGCGTTGAACAGGGGGGTGAGCAGTTCTTC
D gene: TRBD1; V gene: TRBV9; J gene: TRBJ2-7; clone size: .; CDR3 protein: CASSATFTGGEQYF; CDR3 DNA: TGTGCCAGCAGCGCCACATTTACAGGGGGCGAGCAGTACTTC
D gene: .; V gene: TRBV4-3; J gene: TRBJ1-6; clone size: .; CDR3 protein: CASSHRTLGMRVLDNSPLHF; CDR3 DNA: .
D gene: .; V gene: TRBV11-2; J gene: TRBJ1-2; clone size: .; CDR3 protein: CASSFTSYGYTF; CDR3 DNA: TGTGCCAGCAGCTTCACATCCTATGGCTACACCTTC
D gene: TRBD2; V gene: TRBV2; J gene: TRBJ2-5; clone size: .; CDR3 protein: CASSGLAGETQYF; CDR3 DNA: TGTGCCAGCAGTGGACTAGCGGGGGAGACCCAGTACTTC
D gene: .; V gene: TRBV2; J gene: TRBJ2-5; clone size: .; CDR3 protein: CASMRDGGETQYF; CDR3 DNA: TGTGCCAGCATGAGGGACGGGGGAGAGACCCAGTACTTC
D gene: TRBD1; V gene: TRBV6-5; J gene: TRBJ1-2; clone size: .; CDR3 protein: CASRSDREYGYTF; CDR3 DNA: TGTGCCAGCAGGTCTGACAGGGAGTATGGCTACACCTTC
D gene: .; V gene: TRBV4-1; J gene: TRBJ1-5; clone size: .; CDR3 protein: CASSQRTGNQPQHF; CDR3 DNA: TGCGCCAGCAGCCAGAGGACGGGGAATCAGCCCCAGCATTTT
D gene: .; V gene: TRBV10-2; J gene: TRBJ2-3; clone size: few; CDR3 protein: CASNAGVSITDTQYF; CDR3 DNA: TGCGCCAGCAACGCAGGGGTCTCGATCACAGATACGCAGTATTTT
D gene: .; V gene: TRBV5-1; J gene: TRBJ1-4; clone size: once; CDR3 protein: CASSLVGQGGEKLFF; CDR3 DNA: TGCGCCAGCAGCTTGGTCGGGCAGGGAGGAGAAAAACTGTTTTTT
D gene: .; V gene: TRBV5-1; J gene: TRBJ2-1; clone size: once; CDR3 protein: CASSLFDRTYNEQFF; CDR3 DNA: TGCGCCAGCAGCTTGTTTGACAGAACCTACAATGAGCAGTTCTTC
D gene: .; V gene: TRBV29-1; J gene: TRBJ2-2; clone size: .; CDR3 protein: CSVAVARDGELFF; CDR3 DNA: TGCAGCGTTGCAGTGGCTAGAGACGGGGAGCTGTTTTTT
D gene: TRBD2; V gene: TRBV27; J gene: TRBJ2-1; clone size: .; CDR3 protein: CASSSRGDIYNEQFF; CDR3 DNA: TGTGCCAGCAGTTCCCGGGGGGATATATACAATGAGCAGTTCTTC
D gene: .; V gene: TRBV19; J gene: TRBJ1-1; clone size: .; CDR3 protein: CASSIGLGEAFF; CDR3 DNA: TGTGCCAGTAGTATAGGTCTCGGGGAAGCTTTCTTT
D gene: .; V gene: TRBV4-3; J gene: TRBJ1-2; clone size: once; CDR3 protein: CASSQDDNRPNYGYTF; CDR3 DNA: TGCGCCAGCAGCCAAGATGACAACAGACCTAACTATGGCTACACCTTC
D gene: .; V gene: TRBV5-1; J gene: TRBJ2-1; clone size: once; CDR3 protein: CASSIRDSSSYNEQFF; CDR3 DNA: TGCGCCAGCAGCATCCGGGACTCGAGCTCCTACAATGAGCAGTTCTTC
D gene: TRBD1; V gene: TRBV2; J gene: TRBJ2-3; clone size: .; CDR3 protein: CATATGVVDTQYF; CDR3 DNA: TGTGCCACCGCGACAGGGGTGGTAGATACGCAGTATTTT